This TCR beta chain was observed in a study of T cell repertoires in cytomegalovirus infection. TCRdb itself ran the reads through MiXCR, one entry per CDR3 protein. The sample includes a few hundred thousand distinct CDR3 sequences, approximately 26% of them seen just once. This clonotype was counted ten times or more. The clonotype comes from a human donor in good health (CMV status not recorded). Some clones in this sample may be carry-over from other donors' samples. Sequenced sample: PBMCs.

This CDR3 reads CASNMGQINSPLHF. CDR3 DNA: TGTGCCAGCAATATGGGACAGATTAATTCACCCCTCCACTTT. The chain uses TRBV7-2 and TRBJ1-6; 7 bases line up with TRBD1. V shed 7 bases and J 6 bases; nucleotides not matched to a gene: 6. Germline assignment: CDR1 SGHTA and CDR2 FQGNSA. This CDR3 comprises 14 residues.